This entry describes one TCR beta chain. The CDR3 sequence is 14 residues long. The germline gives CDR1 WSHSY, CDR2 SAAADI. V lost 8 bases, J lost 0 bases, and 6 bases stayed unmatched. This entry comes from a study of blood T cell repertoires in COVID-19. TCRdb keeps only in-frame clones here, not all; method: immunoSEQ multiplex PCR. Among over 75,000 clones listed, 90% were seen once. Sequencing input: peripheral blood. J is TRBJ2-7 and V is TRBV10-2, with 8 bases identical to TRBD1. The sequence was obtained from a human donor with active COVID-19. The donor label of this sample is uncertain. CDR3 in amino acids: CASGGQVSSYEQYF. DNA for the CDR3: TGCGCCAGCGGGGGACAGGTTAGCTCCTACGAGCAGTACTTC.